This T cell receptor beta chain was obtained from a study of cytomegalovirus exposure and HLA in healthy donors. Researchers ran the PCR with 60 Vbeta and 13 Jbeta primers. The table came from immunoSEQ multiplex PCR; TCRdb's copy has only in-frame clones and leaves some out. The sample yields around 280,000 clones, about 90% seen once. Germline CDR1 is SGHNT and CDR2 is YYREEE (reference sequence). CDR3 length: 13 amino acids. V was pared by 4 bases and J by 5 bases, with 12 bases between. Study-wide results and limits: Equally common other TCR beta chains were less clonally expanded than HLA-associated ones, a later analysis found. With later analysis, a missense DCLRE1C variant became linked to TCR beta V- and J-gene trimming.

A remark on this clone: Its specificity is not known.

Sequencing was done on a sample of PBMCs. This chain connects TRBV5-4 to TRBJ2-5; possible D gene TRBD1, 5 bases. The TCR was taken from a woman aged 18-29 years in good health and CMV-seronegative. The CDR3 nucleotides read TGTGCCAGCAGCCGACAGAATTCGGAGACCCAGTACTTC. As protein: CASSRQNSETQYF.